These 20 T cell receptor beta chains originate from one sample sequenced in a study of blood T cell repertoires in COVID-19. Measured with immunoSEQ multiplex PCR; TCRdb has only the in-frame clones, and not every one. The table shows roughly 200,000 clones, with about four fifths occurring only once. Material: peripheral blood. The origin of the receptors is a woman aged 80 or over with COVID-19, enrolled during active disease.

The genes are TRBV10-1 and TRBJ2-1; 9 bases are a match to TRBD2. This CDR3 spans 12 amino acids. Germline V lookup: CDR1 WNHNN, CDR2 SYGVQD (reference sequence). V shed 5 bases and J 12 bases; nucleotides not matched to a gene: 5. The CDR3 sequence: CASSLGGLAQFF. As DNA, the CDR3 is TGCGCCAGCAGTCTAGGGGGACTAGCGCAGTTCTTC.

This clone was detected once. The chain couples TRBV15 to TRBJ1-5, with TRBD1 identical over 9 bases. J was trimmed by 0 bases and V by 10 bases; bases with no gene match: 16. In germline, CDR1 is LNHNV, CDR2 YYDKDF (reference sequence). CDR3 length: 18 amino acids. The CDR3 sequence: CAISVERTGVNSNQPQHF. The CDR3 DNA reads TGTGCCATCTCGGTGGAAAGGACAGGGGTAAATAGCAATCAGCCCCAGCATTTT.

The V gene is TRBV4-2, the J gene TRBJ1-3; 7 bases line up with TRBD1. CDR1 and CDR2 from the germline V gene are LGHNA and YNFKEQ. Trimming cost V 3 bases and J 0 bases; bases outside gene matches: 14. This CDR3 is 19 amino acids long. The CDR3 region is CASSQYPGQASYSGNTIYF. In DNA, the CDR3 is TGTGCCAGCAGCCAGTACCCTGGACAGGCGAGCTACTCTGGAAACACCATATATTTT.

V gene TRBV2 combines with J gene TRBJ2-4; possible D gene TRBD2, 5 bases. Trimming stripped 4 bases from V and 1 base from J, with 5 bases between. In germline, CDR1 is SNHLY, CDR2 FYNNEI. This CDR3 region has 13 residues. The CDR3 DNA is TGTGCCAGCAGTGCTAGCGCCAAAAACATTCAGTACTTC. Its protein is CASSASAKNIQYF.

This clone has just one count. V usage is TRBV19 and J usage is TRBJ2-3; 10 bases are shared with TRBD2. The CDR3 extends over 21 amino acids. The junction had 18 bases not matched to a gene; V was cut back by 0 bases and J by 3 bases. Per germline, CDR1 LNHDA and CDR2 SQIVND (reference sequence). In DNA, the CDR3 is TGTGCCAGTAGTATAGATTCCCTAGCGGGAGCCTACCCTAGTGATACAGATACGCAGTATTTT. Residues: CASSIDSLAGAYPSDTDTQYF.

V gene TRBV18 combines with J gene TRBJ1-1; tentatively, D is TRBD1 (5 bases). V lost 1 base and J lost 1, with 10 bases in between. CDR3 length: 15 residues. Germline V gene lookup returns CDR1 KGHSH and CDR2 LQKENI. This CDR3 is CASSPQETANTEAFF. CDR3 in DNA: TGTGCCAGCTCACCACAAGAGACAGCGAACACTGAAGCTTTCTTT.

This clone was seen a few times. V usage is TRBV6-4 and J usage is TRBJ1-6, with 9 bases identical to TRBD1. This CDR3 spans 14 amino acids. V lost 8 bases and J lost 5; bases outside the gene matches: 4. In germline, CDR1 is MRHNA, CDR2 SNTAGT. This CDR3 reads CASGDRADNSPLHF. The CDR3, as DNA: TGTGCCAGCGGGGACAGGGCCGATAATTCACCCCTCCACTTT.

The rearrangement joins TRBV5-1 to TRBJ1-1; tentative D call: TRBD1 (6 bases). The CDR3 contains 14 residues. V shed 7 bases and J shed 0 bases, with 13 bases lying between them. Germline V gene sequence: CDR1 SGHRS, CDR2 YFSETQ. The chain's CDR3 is CASSSTGLNTEAFF. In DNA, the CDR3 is TGCGCCAGCTCCTCGACAGGTTTGAACACTGAAGCTTTCTTT. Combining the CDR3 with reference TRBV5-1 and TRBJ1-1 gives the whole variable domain KAGVTQTPRYLIKTRGQQVTLSCSPISGHRSVSWYQQTPGQGLQFLFEYFSETQRNKGNFPGRFSGRQFSNSRSEMNVSTLELGDSALYLCASSSTGLNTEAFFGQGTRLTVV.

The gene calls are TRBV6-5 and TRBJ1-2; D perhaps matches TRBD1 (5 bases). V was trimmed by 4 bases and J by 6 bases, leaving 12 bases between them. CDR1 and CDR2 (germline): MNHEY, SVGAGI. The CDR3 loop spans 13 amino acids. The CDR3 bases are TGTGCCAGCAGTTGGGGTAGGGGTGATGGCTACACCTTC. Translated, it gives CASSWGRGDGYTF.

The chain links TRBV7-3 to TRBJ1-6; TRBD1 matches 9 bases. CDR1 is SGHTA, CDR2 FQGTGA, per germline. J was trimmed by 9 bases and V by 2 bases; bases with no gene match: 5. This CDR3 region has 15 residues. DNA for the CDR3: TGTGCCAGCAGCTTAGAGGGACAGGGAGGTTCACCCCTCCACTTT. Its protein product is CASSLEGQGGSPLHF.

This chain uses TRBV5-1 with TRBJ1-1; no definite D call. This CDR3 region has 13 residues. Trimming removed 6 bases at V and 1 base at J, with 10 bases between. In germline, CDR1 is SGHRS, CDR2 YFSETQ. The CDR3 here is CASTQEANTEAFF. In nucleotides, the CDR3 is TGCGCCAGCACCCAGGAGGCGAACACTGAAGCTTTCTTT.

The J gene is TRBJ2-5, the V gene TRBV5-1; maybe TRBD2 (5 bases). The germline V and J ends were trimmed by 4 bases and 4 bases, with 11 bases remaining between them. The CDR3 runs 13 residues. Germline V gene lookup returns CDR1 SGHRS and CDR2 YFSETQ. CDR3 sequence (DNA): TGCGCCAGCAGCCGCACTAGAGGAGAGACCCAGTACTTC. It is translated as CASSRTRGETQYF. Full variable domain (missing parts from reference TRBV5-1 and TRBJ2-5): KAGVTQTPRYLIKTRGQQVTLSCSPISGHRSVSWYQQTPGQGLQFLFEYFSETQRNKGNFPGRFSGRQFSNSRSEMNVSTLELGDSALYLCASSRTRGETQYFGPGTRLLVL.

CDR3 in amino acids: CATSQSGGAADTQYF. The CDR3, as DNA: TGTGCCACCAGTCAAAGCGGGGGGGCGGCAGATACGCAGTATTTT. This rearrangement joins TRBV24-1 to TRBJ2-3, with 10 bases that match TRBD2. Per germline, CDR1 KGHDR and CDR2 SFDVKD. The trim removed 6 bases at V and 4 bases at J, leaving 6 bases unmatched. The CDR3 length is 15 residues.

The CDR3 DNA sequence: TGTGCCAGCAGCAAGGGGGGGGGCCGGACGACCTACGAGCAGTACTTC. Encoded protein: CASSKGGGRTTYEQYF. The chain carries TRBV27 and TRBJ2-7; a weak D match, TRBD2 (7 bases). CDR1 is MNHEY, CDR2 SMNVEV, per germline (reference sequence). There are 16 residues in the CDR3. V lost 6 bases, J lost 2 bases, and 20 bases lay in between.

In DNA form, the CDR3 reads TGTGCCAGCAGCCAGGACACTAGCGGCCTCTCCTACGAGCAGTACTTC. Translating gives CASSQDTSGLSYEQYF. The J gene is TRBJ2-7, the V gene TRBV3-1 (or the pseudogene TRBV3-2); 8 nucleotides match TRBD2. Germline CDR1 is LGHDT and CDR2 is YNNKEL (reference sequence). V dropped 3 bases and J dropped 0; count of bases not matched to a gene: 7. The CDR3 covers 16 residues.

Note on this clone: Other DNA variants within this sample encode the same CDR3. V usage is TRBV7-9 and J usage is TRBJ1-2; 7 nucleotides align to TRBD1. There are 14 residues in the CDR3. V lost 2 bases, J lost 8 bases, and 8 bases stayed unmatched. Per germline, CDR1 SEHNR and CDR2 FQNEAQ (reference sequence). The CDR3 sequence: CASSLSTGVNGYTF. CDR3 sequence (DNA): TGTGCCAGCAGCTTATCTACAGGGGTAAACGGCTACACCTTC.

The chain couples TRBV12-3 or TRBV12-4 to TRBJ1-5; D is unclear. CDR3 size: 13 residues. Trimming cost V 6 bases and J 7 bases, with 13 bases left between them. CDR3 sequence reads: CASSFTEGQPQHF. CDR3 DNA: TGTGCCAGCAGCTTTACTGAGGGACAGCCCCAGCATTTT.

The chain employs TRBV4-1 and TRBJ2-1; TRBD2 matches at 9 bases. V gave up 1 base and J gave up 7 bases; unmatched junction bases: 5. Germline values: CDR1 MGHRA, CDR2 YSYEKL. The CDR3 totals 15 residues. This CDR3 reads CASSQGTSDPNEQFF. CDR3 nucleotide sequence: TGCGCCAGCAGCCAAGGGACTAGCGACCCGAATGAGCAGTTCTTC.

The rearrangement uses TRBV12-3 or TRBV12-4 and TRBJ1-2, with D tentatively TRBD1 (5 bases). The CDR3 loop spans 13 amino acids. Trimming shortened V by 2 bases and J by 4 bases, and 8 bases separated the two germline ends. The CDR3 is CASSLSRAYGYTF. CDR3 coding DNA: TGTGCCAGCAGTTTAAGCAGGGCCTATGGCTACACCTTC.

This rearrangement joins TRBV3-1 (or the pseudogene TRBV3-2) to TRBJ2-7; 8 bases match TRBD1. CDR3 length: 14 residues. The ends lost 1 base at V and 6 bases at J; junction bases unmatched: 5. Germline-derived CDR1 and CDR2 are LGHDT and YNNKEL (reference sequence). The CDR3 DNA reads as TGTGCCAGCAGCCAAGCCCAAACAGGGGGCGAGCAGTACTTC. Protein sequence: CASSQAQTGGEQYF.